These T cell receptor beta chains were read from a single sample in a study of blood T cells in healthy people across ages. TCRdb fed the 5' RACE reads into MiXCR, producing one record per CDR3 protein. This table has over a million distinct CDR3 sequences, approximately 60% appearing once. Specimen: blood. The source of these receptors is a man younger than 35 in good health. Each CDR3 is given with its conserved first and last residue. The order of the fields is clone size, V gene, D gene, J gene, CDR3 DNA, CDR3 protein. D genes are given only for firm matches. For some rows the clone size is stated as once, few or many, or as a class when expanded; others skip it.

clone_size: NA; v_call: TRBV15; d_call: NA; j_call: TRBJ1-5; cdr3_nt: TGTGCCACCAGCACTCCACAGGGAAATCAGCCCCAGCATTTT; cdr3_aa: CATSTPQGNQPQHF
clone_size: many; v_call: TRBV6-1; d_call: NA; j_call: TRBJ2-6; cdr3_nt: TGTGCCAGCAGTGAAGAAGGCGCCGGGGCCAACGTCCTGACTTTC; cdr3_aa: CASSEEGAGANVLTF
clone_size: NA; v_call: TRBV25-1; d_call: NA; j_call: TRBJ1-1; cdr3_nt: TGTGCCAGCAGTGAATCGGGGAACACTGAAGCTTTCTTT; cdr3_aa: CASSESGNTEAFF
clone_size: few; v_call: TRBV28; d_call: TRBD1; j_call: TRBJ2-7; cdr3_nt: TGTGCCAGCAGTTTCCTCCGGGACAGATACTCCTACGAGCAGTACTTC; cdr3_aa: CASSFLRDRYSYEQYF
clone_size: NA; v_call: TRBV2; d_call: TRBD1; j_call: TRBJ2-7; cdr3_nt: TGTGCCAGCAGTCCGGGACAGAGCGTTTACGAGCAGTACTTC; cdr3_aa: CASSPGQSVYEQYF
clone_size: NA; v_call: TRBV20-1; d_call: TRBD2; j_call: TRBJ2-7; cdr3_nt: TGCAGTGCTAACAGCTTTGGACTAGCGGGGGGCGAGCAGTACTTC; cdr3_aa: CSANSFGLAGGEQYF
clone_size: NA; v_call: TRBV6-1; d_call: NA; j_call: TRBJ2-3; cdr3_nt: TGTGCCACGCGGGGCATTAGGACAGATACGCAGTATTTT; cdr3_aa: CATRGIRTDTQYF
clone_size: NA; v_call: TRBV24-1; d_call: NA; j_call: TRBJ2-3; cdr3_nt: TGTGCCACCAGTGATTTGACGGCGGCGGGGGATACGCAGTATTTT; cdr3_aa: CATSDLTAAGDTQYF
clone_size: NA; v_call: TRBV6-1; d_call: NA; j_call: TRBJ1-6; cdr3_nt: TGTGCCAGCAGTGAAGGACAGTATAATTCACCCCCCCACTTT; cdr3_aa: CASSEGQYNSPPHF
clone_size: NA; v_call: TRBV7-9; d_call: NA; j_call: TRBJ2-5; cdr3_nt: TGTGCCAGCAGCTCCACCCAGGGCAGGTTTTGGCAAGAGACCCAGTACTTC; cdr3_aa: CASSSTQGRFWQETQYF
clone_size: NA; v_call: TRBV20-1; d_call: NA; j_call: TRBJ2-1; cdr3_nt: TGCAGTGCTAGAGTGACGTCAGCTTTGAATGAGCAGTTCTTC; cdr3_aa: CSARVTSALNEQFF
clone_size: NA; v_call: TRBV5-1; d_call: TRBD1; j_call: TRBJ1-1; cdr3_nt: TGCGCCAGCAGCACGGGACAGAAGGACACTGAAGCTTTCTTT; cdr3_aa: CASSTGQKDTEAFF
clone_size: NA; v_call: TRBV20-1; d_call: NA; j_call: TRBJ1-2; cdr3_nt: TGCAGTGCTAGGGAAAGGACGGCGGGAATTGGTGGCTACACCTTC; cdr3_aa: CSARERTAGIGGYTF
clone_size: NA; v_call: TRBV7-2; d_call: TRBD1; j_call: TRBJ1-2; cdr3_nt: TGTGCCAGCAGCTTAAAGGGGGCACGAAACGAGGGCTACACCTTC; cdr3_aa: CASSLKGARNEGYTF
clone_size: NA; v_call: TRBV4-1; d_call: NA; j_call: TRBJ2-7; cdr3_nt: TGCGCCAGCAGCCGGGGGGCAGCCTACAATGAGCAGTACTTC; cdr3_aa: CASSRGAAYNEQYF
clone_size: NA; v_call: TRBV7-2; d_call: TRBD2; j_call: TRBJ2-5; cdr3_nt: TGTGCCAGCAACACTAGACGAGCGGGGAAAGAGACCCAGTACTTC; cdr3_aa: CASNTRRAGKETQYF
clone_size: once; v_call: TRBV6-6; d_call: NA; j_call: TRBJ2-5; cdr3_nt: TGTGCCAGCAGTTCAGTCGGGGGCGGGGAGACCCAGTACTTC; cdr3_aa: CASSSVGGGETQYF
clone_size: once; v_call: TRBV29-1; d_call: NA; j_call: TRBJ2-7; cdr3_nt: TGCAGCGGGTCCCGGAGGCCCACCTACGAGCAGTACTTC; cdr3_aa: CSGSRRPTYEQYF
clone_size: NA; v_call: TRBV7-9; d_call: NA; j_call: TRBJ1-2; cdr3_nt: TGTGCCAGCAGCCGAGGCTTTTATAATCTCGGCTACACCTTC; cdr3_aa: CASSRGFYNLGYTF
clone_size: NA; v_call: TRBV6-1; d_call: NA; j_call: TRBJ1-2; cdr3_nt: TGTGCCAGCAGTGGGGACCCAAGCAGCTATGGCTACACCTTC; cdr3_aa: CASSGDPSSYGYTF
clone_size: few; v_call: TRBV20-1; d_call: NA; j_call: TRBJ2-7; cdr3_nt: TGCAGTGCTAGAAGGGAACGGGGCGAGTACGAGCAGTACTTC; cdr3_aa: CSARRERGEYEQYF